A single sample gave rise to the 14 T cell receptor beta chains below, sequenced in a study of shared clonotypes between healthy human individuals. Naive CD8 isolation took CD45RO-negative cells positively selected for CCR7 and excluded terminally differentiated effector memory CD45RA+ cells. Sequencing used immunoSEQ multiplex PCR; TCRdb keeps in-frame clones, though not all of them. The profile shows about 2.1 million clones, just over 90% of them singletons. Sequencing was done on a sample of naive CD8+ T cells from PBMCs. These receptors were taken from a man between 18 and 35 years old in good health. Some clones in this sample may be carry-over from other donors' samples.

The chain combines TRBV28 with TRBJ2-7; D is unresolved. The CDR3 covers 12 residues. Germline V CDR1 and CDR2: MDHEN, SYDVKM. Trimming pared 7 bases from V and 1 base from J, leaving 8 bases between. CDR3 nucleotides: TGTGCCAGCACCCTGGGGTCCTACGAGCAGTACTTC. Protein sequence: CASTLGSYEQYF.

This chain links TRBV9 with TRBJ2-2; 8 nucleotides agree with TRBD1. This CDR3 spans 17 amino acids. CDR1 SGDLS and CDR2 YYNGEE come from the germline V gene. V lost 0 bases and J lost 4; bases outside the gene matches: 8. The CDR3 spells CASSVGTGIIRTGELFF. CDR3 DNA sequence: TGTGCCAGCAGCGTAGGGACAGGGATAATACGCACCGGGGAGCTGTTTTTT. Looking up the rest from reference TRBV9 and TRBJ2-2 gives the full variable domain: DSGVTQTPKHLITATGQRVTLRCSPRSGDLSVYWYQQSLDQGLQFLIQYYNGEERAKGNILERFSAQQFPDLHSELNLSSLELGDSALYFCASSVGTGIIRTGELFFGEGSRLTVL.

V usage is TRBV6-5 and J usage is TRBJ2-2; D possibly corresponds to TRBD2 (7 bases). Germline loops: CDR1 MNHEY, CDR2 SVGAGI. This CDR3 contains 14 residues. Trimming removed 3 bases from V and 6 bases from J, with 11 bases in between. CDR3 DNA sequence: TGTGCCAGCAGTTATGAAGGGGGGGCCGGGGAGCTGTTTTTT. Protein sequence: CASSYEGGAGELFF.

A few counts support this clone. V is TRBV12-5 and J is TRBJ2-2; D is undetermined. The V gene lost 6 bases and the J gene lost 1 base, with 3 bases spanning the gap. Germline CDR1 reads LGHNT; CDR2 reads FRNRAP. CDR3 size: 12 residues. In DNA form, the CDR3 reads TGTGCTAGTGGGGGGAACACCGGGGAGCTGTTTTTT. Its protein is CASGGNTGELFF.

V and J are TRBV28 and TRBJ1-3, with TRBD1 as a possible D gene (6 bases). CDR3 length: 15 amino acids. Trimming left V 0 bases short and J 0 bases short, with 6 bases between. The V gene's germline CDR1 is MDHEN and CDR2 SYDVKM. CDR3 DNA: TGTGCCAGCAGTTTATGGGACAGCTCTGGAAACACCATATATTTT. Translated, it gives CASSLWDSSGNTIYF. Supplemented by reference TRBV28 and TRBJ1-3, the full variable domain reads DVKVTQSSRYLVKRTGEKVFLECVQDMDHENMFWYRQDPGLGLRLIYFSYDVKMKEKGDIPEGYSVSREKKERFSLILESASTNQTSMYLCASSLWDSSGNTIYFGEGSWLTVV.

The chain uses TRBV5-1 and TRBJ1-4; 11 bases agree with TRBD1. This CDR3 is 15 amino acids long. CDR1 is SGHRS and CDR2 is YFSETQ in the germline V gene. Unmatched junction bases numbered 7, after V lost 4 bases and J lost 8 bases. In DNA, the CDR3 is TGCGCCAGCAGCACCTGGACAGGGGGCAGGGAAAAACTGTTTTTT. Protein: CASSTWTGGREKLFF.

V gene TRBV28 combines with J gene TRBJ2-1, with a weak D call TRBD2 (6 bases). The CDR3 loop spans 14 amino acids. Between the trimmed V and J ends, which lost 5 bases and 0 bases, there was a span of 8 bases. Germline-derived CDR1 and CDR2 are MDHEN and SYDVKM. The CDR3 DNA reads TGTGCCAGCAGTCGGACTATCTCCTACAATGAGCAGTTCTTC. It specifies CASSRTISYNEQFF.

The rearrangement uses TRBV4-1 and TRBJ2-2; 12 bases fit TRBD2. Per the germline V gene, CDR1 is MGHRA and CDR2 is YSYEKL. V was clipped by 3 bases and J by 6 bases; unmatched bases: 14. The CDR3 is made up of 19 amino acids. CDR3 sequence reads: CASSHPRASGRAVAGELFF. In DNA form, the CDR3 reads TGCGCCAGCAGCCACCCAAGGGCTAGCGGGAGGGCCGTGGCCGGGGAGCTGTTTTTT.

A word on this clone: The same CDR3 arises from other DNA sequences in this sample as well. V usage is TRBV28 and J usage is TRBJ2-7; D ambiguous. V was shortened by 2 bases and J by 5 bases, with 1 base between the two germline ends. This CDR3 region has 10 residues. Germline values: CDR1 MDHEN, CDR2 SYDVKM. The DNA of the CDR3 is TGTGCCAGCAGTTTACACGAGCAGTACTTC. It specifies CASSLHEQYF. Full variable domain (missing parts from reference TRBV28 and TRBJ2-7): DVKVTQSSRYLVKRTGEKVFLECVQDMDHENMFWYRQDPGLGLRLIYFSYDVKMKEKGDIPEGYSVSREKKERFSLILESASTNQTSMYLCASSLHEQYFGPGTRLTVT.

The genes are TRBV7-9 and TRBJ1-1; the match to TRBD1 covers 7 bases. CDR1 SEHNR and CDR2 FQNEAQ come from the germline V gene (reference sequence). The ends lost 4 bases at V and 8 bases at J; junction bases unmatched: 10. CDR3 length equals 14 residues. In DNA form, the CDR3 reads TGTGCCAGCAGCTCGTCCCGGGACAGTGTAGAAGCTTTCTTT. This translates into CASSSSRDSVEAFF. The full variable domain, with the rest looked up from reference TRBV7-9 and TRBJ1-1, is DTGVSQNPRHKITKRGQNVTFRCDPISEHNRLYWYRQTLGQGPEFLTYFQNEAQLEKSRLLSDRFSAERPKGSFSTLEIQRTEQGDSAMYLCASSSSRDSVEAFFGQGTRLTVV.

V usage is TRBV2 and J usage is TRBJ2-3, with 9 nucleotides matching TRBD1. CDR3 length equals 16 residues. V gave up 5 bases and J gave up 3 bases; unmatched junction bases: 9. CDR1 is SNHLY, CDR2 FYNNEI, per germline. In DNA form, the CDR3 reads TGTGCCAGCAGTTCCTATAGGGACAGGGAAACAGATACGCAGTATTTT. This sequence encodes CASSSYRDRETDTQYF.

This chain joins TRBV4-2 and TRBJ2-5; the D is unclear. Judging by the DNA end, TRBJ2-7 fits better; the J call may be wrong. The length of the CDR3 is 14 residues. Looked up from germline, CDR1 is LGHNA and CDR2 is YNFKEQ. Here the CDR3 DNA reads TGTGCCAGCAGCCAAGATGGGGATCTCGACGAGCAGTACTTC. Protein product: CASSQDGDLDEQYF.

The chain uses TRBV29-1 and TRBJ2-1; the match to TRBD2 covers 15 bases. V lost 6 bases and J lost 8; bases outside the gene matches: 2. Germline V lookup: CDR1 SQVTM, CDR2 ANQGSEA. There are 13 residues in the CDR3. Here the CDR3 DNA reads TGCAGCGTGCGGACTAGCGGGAGGGATGAGCAGTTCTTC. Protein: CSVRTSGRDEQFF.

Worth noting for this clone: This CDR3 is also generated by other DNA sequences in the sample. The chain joins TRBV5-1 to TRBJ2-7, with TRBD2 identical over 15 bases. V lost 4 bases to trimming and J lost 4 bases; unmatched junction nucleotides: 3. The CDR3 loop spans 15 amino acids. Germline V gene lookup returns CDR1 SGHRS and CDR2 YFSETQ. The CDR3 region has the DNA TGCGCCAGCAGCCTAGGACTAGCGGGAGGGTACGAGCAGTACTTC. Its translation is CASSLGLAGGYEQYF.